Each of the 19 T cell receptor beta chains below was sequenced from the same sample in a study of CD8 T cells in ankylosing spondylitis. Overall study results and limits: About 8 highly homologous variants made up a TCR beta motif, and this motif appeared characteristic of ankylosing spondylitis blood.

TCRdb independently ran MiXCR on the 5' RACE reads; one entry per CDR3 protein. The data hold 200,000 to 250,000 distinct CDR3 sequences, with around 20% observed a single time. No antigen has been identified for these receptors. The sequenced sample consisted of blood, either unsorted or a sorted T cell fraction (not recorded which). The origin of the receptors is a male donor with ankylosing spondylitis.

The rearrangement uses TRBV12-3 or TRBV12-4 and TRBJ2-1; TRBD2 matches 7 bases. The CDR3 length is 16 residues. V lost 3 bases and J lost 5; bases outside the gene matches: 10. Here the CDR3 reads CASSFSWGLADNEQFF. As DNA, the CDR3 is TGTGCCAGCAGTTTTAGTTGGGGTCTAGCGGACAATGAGCAGTTCTTC.

The chain links TRBV6-5 to TRBJ2-7; TRBD2 agrees at 8 bases. The ends lost 9 bases at V and 7 bases at J; junction bases unmatched: 5. From germline, CDR1 is MNHEY and CDR2 SVGAGI. This CDR3 contains 11 residues. This CDR3 is CASRAGVEQYF. CDR3 sequence (DNA): TGTGCCAGTAGAGCGGGAGTTGAGCAGTACTTC.

This clonotype showed up just a few times. The gene calls are TRBV29-1 and TRBJ2-6, with D possibly TRBD1 on 5 matching bases. Germline V lookup: CDR1 SQVTM, CDR2 ANQGSEA. Trimming removed 4 bases from V and 0 bases from J, with 7 bases in between. The CDR3 totals 14 residues. The CDR3 region is CSVGGHSGANVLTF. The CDR3 DNA reads TGCAGCGTTGGGGGCCACTCTGGGGCCAACGTCCTGACTTTC.

This clonotype was observed a handful of times. The chain recombines TRBV28 with TRBJ2-5, with a weak D call TRBD2 (6 bases). CDR3 length: 14 residues. The germline V gene has CDR1 MDHEN and CDR2 SYDVKM. Trimming took off 5 bases at V and 1 base at J, with 11 bases between the two ends. The CDR3 coding sequence is TGTGCCAGCAGTCCGGGACTGTTCCAAGAGACCCAGTACTTC. Translation gives CASSPGLFQETQYF.

In this sample, this clonotype turned up a few times. V and J are TRBV11-2 and TRBJ1-1; TRBD1 matches 8 bases. CDR3 length equals 15 residues. V lost 5 bases to trimming and J lost 6 bases; unmatched junction nucleotides: 11. Germline V CDR1 and CDR2: SGHAT, FQNNGV. CDR3 in amino acids: CASSPSTGQGAEAFF. The CDR3 coding sequence is TGTGCCAGCAGCCCATCAACTGGACAGGGCGCTGAAGCTTTCTTT.

This clonotype was seen a handful of times. The chain employs TRBV5-4 and TRBJ2-1; 10 nucleotides line up with TRBD2. Trimming took 5 bases from V and 5 from J; bases not matched to a gene: 13. Germline V gene data show CDR1 as SGHNT and CDR2 as YYREEE (reference sequence). This CDR3 comprises 17 residues. The CDR3 is CASRQGPGLANHNEQFF. The CDR3 DNA reads as TGTGCCAGCAGACAGGGACCGGGACTAGCGAACCACAATGAGCAGTTCTTC.

CDR3 loop: CAWMVGGGDTQYF. The CDR3 DNA reads as TGTGCCTGGATGGTGGGGGGGGGAGATACGCAGTATTTT. The V and J genes are TRBV30 and TRBJ2-3, with TRBD2 matching over 7 bases. Germline assignment: CDR1 GTSNPN and CDR2 SVGIG (reference sequence). There are 13 residues in the CDR3. V was clipped by 4 bases and J by 5 bases; unmatched bases: 6.

This clonotype was counted only a few times. The rearrangement uses TRBV27 and TRBJ2-5; D could derive from TRBD1 or TRBD2 (5 bases each). V was cut by 3 bases and J by 5 bases, with 16 bases left in between. Germline CDR1 is MNHEY and CDR2 is SMNVEV (reference sequence). The CDR3 consists of 15 residues. The CDR3 is CASSLRGAPVETQYF. As DNA, the CDR3 is TGTGCCAGCAGTTTGAGGGGAGCTCCGGTTGAGACCCAGTACTTC.

CDR3 coding DNA: TGTGCCAGCAGTGAGGGCGGGCGGATCTACGAGCAGTACTTC. Its translation is CASSEGGRIYEQYF. The genes are TRBV2 and TRBJ2-7; D may be TRBD2 (5 bases). Germline values: CDR1 SNHLY, CDR2 FYNNEI. Trimming shortened V by 3 bases and J by 3 bases, and 12 bases separated the two germline ends. CDR3 length: 14 residues.

Many counts were recorded for this clonotype. The chain has TRBV12-3 or TRBV12-4 and TRBJ2-1; D remains unclear. CDR3 size: 11 residues. V lost 4 bases, J lost 6 bases, and 4 bases lay in between. CDR3 coding DNA: TGTGCCAGCAGTTGGGGCAATGAGCAGTTCTTC. It yields the protein CASSWGNEQFF.

The chain combines TRBV24-1 with TRBJ2-3, with D unclear. Germline CDR1 reads KGHDR; CDR2 reads SFDVKD. This CDR3 has 12 residues. Between the trimmed V and J ends, which lost 3 bases and 6 bases, there was a span of 6 bases. CDR3 loop: CATSDPMDTQYF. The CDR3 DNA follows: TGTGCCACCAGTGATCCGATGGATACGCAGTATTTT.

The DNA for the CDR3 is TGTGCCAGCAGCTTAACCGCGGGAAGCTACGAGCAGTACTTC. This sequence encodes CASSLTAGSYEQYF. The rearrangement uses TRBV7-9 and TRBJ2-7; D might be TRBD2 (6 bases). Germline CDR1 SEHNR, CDR2 FQNEAQ (reference sequence). Deletions cut 2 bases from V and 3 bases from J, with 11 bases between. This CDR3 comprises 14 residues.

The V and J genes are TRBV4-2 and TRBJ1-1; D perhaps matches TRBD1 (5 bases). V gave up 2 bases and J gave up 5 bases, with 18 bases separating them. The CDR3 sequence is 16 residues long. Germline V gene sequence: CDR1 LGHNA, CDR2 YNFKEQ. Here the CDR3 DNA reads TGTGCCAGCAGCCAATTCGAACCTTCATCAGGGACTGAAGCTTTCTTT. Translating gives CASSQFEPSSGTEAFF.

This clonotype was recorded a few times. V is TRBV12-3 or TRBV12-4 and J is TRBJ2-2; no clear D gene. Trimming took 7 bases from V and 3 from J, leaving 9 bases between them. This CDR3 spans 13 amino acids. The CDR3 is CASTSSDTGELFF. The CDR3 DNA follows: TGTGCCAGCACTTCGTCGGACACCGGGGAGCTGTTTTTT.

The CDR3 loop reads CASRGQGKNIQYF. DNA of the CDR3: TGTGCCAGCAGGGGGCAGGGGAAAAACATTCAGTACTTC. The chain carries TRBV6-1 and TRBJ2-4, with D possibly matching TRBD1 (6 bases). Between the trimmed V and J ends, which lost 6 bases and 4 bases, there was a span of 10 bases. This CDR3 region has 13 residues. The germline gives CDR1 MNHNS, CDR2 SASEGT.

The CDR3 DNA reads as TGTGCCAGCAGCTCGACTGGACAGGCGCCCGAGTACTTC. Translated: CASSSTGQAPEYF. The chain joins TRBV6-2 or TRBV6-3 to TRBJ2-5; 7 bases line up with TRBD1. The V gene's germline CDR1 is MNHEY and CDR2 SVGEGT. Trimming took 6 bases from V and 12 from J; bases not matched to a gene: 13. The CDR3 consists of 13 residues.

This clonotype was detected only a few times. The rearrangement joins TRBV30 to TRBJ2-2; D unresolved. V was trimmed by 5 bases and J by 3 bases, leaving 7 bases between them. The length of the CDR3 is 12 residues. Germline CDR1 reads GTSNPN; CDR2 reads SVGIG (reference sequence). CDR3 in amino acids: CAWELYTGELFF. For the CDR3, the DNA is TGTGCCTGGGAACTCTACACCGGGGAGCTGTTTTTT.

This clonotype was seen a handful of times. The chain joins TRBV4-1 to TRBJ1-6; D uncertain. Germline lookup yields CDR1 MGHRA and CDR2 YSYEKL. This CDR3 spans 19 amino acids. V gave up 1 base and J gave up 0 bases, with 16 bases separating them. The CDR3 protein is CASSQVDPSTSSYNSPLHF. For the CDR3, the DNA is TGCGCCAGCAGCCAAGTGGACCCTTCTACGAGCTCCTATAATTCACCCCTCCACTTT.

This clonotype was counted a few times. This chain joins TRBV6-2 or TRBV6-3 and TRBJ2-3; 14 nucleotides agree with TRBD2. V gave up 6 bases and J gave up 2 bases; unmatched junction bases: 7. The CDR3 has 17 residues. The germline CDR1 and CDR2 sequences are MNHEY and SVGEGT. The CDR3: CASRLPGLAGDTDTQYF. The CDR3 DNA reads as TGTGCCAGCAGACTTCCGGGACTAGCGGGAGACACAGATACGCAGTATTTT.